The 18 T cell receptor beta chains reported below all come from one sample, sequenced in a study of T-cell memory formation after mild COVID-19. TCRdb called the 5' RACE reads again in MiXCR, with one record for every CDR3 protein. The table shows 150,000 to 200,000 distinct CDR3 sequences, with 20% to 25% occurring only once. The sequencing input was PBMCs or a T cell subset sorted from them (not recorded which). These receptors were obtained from an adult woman who had mild COVID-19 (a few samples of this study predate the infection). Cell type and time point are not known.

The chain couples TRBV20-1 to TRBJ2-7, with TRBD1 matching 9 bases. From germline, CDR1 is DFQATT and CDR2 SNEGSKA (reference sequence). Trimming removed 3 bases from V and 3 bases from J; junction bases left unmatched: 6. CDR3 length: 14 residues. CDR3 in amino acids: CSASSGTGLYEQYF. Written as DNA, the CDR3 is TGCAGTGCTAGCTCCGGGACAGGGCTCTACGAGCAGTACTTC.

This chain connects TRBV15 to TRBJ2-1, with a tentative D call TRBD1 (5 bases). The CDR3 contains 15 residues. The germline V and J ends were trimmed by 5 bases and 6 bases, with 17 bases remaining between them. Germline CDR1 is LNHNV and CDR2 is YYDKDF (reference sequence). In DNA, the CDR3 is TGTGCCACCAGCGGGGCCACCAGACCCGGCAATGAGCAGTTCTTC. As protein: CATSGATRPGNEQFF.

The chain joins TRBV7-2 to TRBJ1-2; D is undetermined. The V end was cut by 5 bases, the J end by 3 bases, with 10 bases between. Looked up from germline, CDR1 is SGHTA and CDR2 is FQGNSA. The CDR3 loop spans 13 amino acids. The CDR3 here is CASSLRRYYGYTF. The CDR3, as DNA: TGTGCCAGCAGCCTAAGGAGATACTATGGCTACACCTTC.

This clonotype showed up just a few times. The chain combines TRBV30 with TRBJ2-1; weak D call: TRBD2 (6 bases). CDR3 size: 13 residues. Trimming cost V 2 bases and J 5 bases, with 10 bases left between them. In germline, CDR1 is GTSNPN, CDR2 SVGIG (reference sequence). The CDR3 spells CAWSPRGNNEQFF. The CDR3 nucleotides are TGTGCCTGGAGTCCCCGGGGGAACAATGAGCAGTTCTTC.

The V gene is TRBV7-3, the J gene TRBJ2-5, with D maybe TRBD1 (6 bases). V lost 1 base to trimming and J lost 4 bases, with 7 bases between them. This CDR3 comprises 13 residues. Per germline, CDR1 SGHTA and CDR2 FQGTGA. The CDR3 nucleotides are TGTGCCAGCAGCTTAAACAGGGTAGAGACCCAGTACTTC. Its protein product is CASSLNRVETQYF.

CDR3 loop: CASSLSTVTSTDTQYF. The CDR3 DNA sequence: TGCGCCAGCAGCTTGTCGACTGTTACCAGCACAGATACGCAGTATTTT. This chain joins TRBV5-1 and TRBJ2-3; D call uncertain. This CDR3 spans 16 amino acids. The V gene lost 1 base and the J gene lost 0 bases, with 12 bases spanning the gap. Germline V gene data show CDR1 as SGHRS and CDR2 as YFSETQ.

This clonotype was seen more than once but under ten times. V and J are TRBV29-1 and TRBJ2-3, with D possibly being TRBD2 (5 bases). Germline assignment: CDR1 SQVTM and CDR2 ANQGSEA. Trimming pared 2 bases from V and 1 base from J, leaving 10 bases between. CDR3 length equals 14 residues. CDR3 nucleotides: TGCAGCGTTGAACCCGCGGGCCGCACAGATACGCAGTATTTT. Amino acid sequence: CSVEPAGRTDTQYF.

The chain links TRBV6-5 to TRBJ2-3, with 11 bases matching TRBD2. The length of the CDR3 is 17 residues. Per germline, CDR1 MNHEY and CDR2 SVGAGI. The V segment lost 5 bases and the J segment 6 bases; nucleotides outside the gene matches: 13. The DNA for the CDR3 is TGTGCCAGCAGTGGCCCCCTTAGCGGGAGGGCCGCCGATACGCAGTATTTT. It specifies CASSGPLSGRAADTQYF.

The chain uses TRBV7-8 and TRBJ2-5; D uncertain. This CDR3 is built from 15 residues. V was pared by 0 bases and J by 5 bases, with 13 bases between. CDR1 and CDR2 from the germline V gene are SGHVS and FQNEAQ. The CDR3 nucleotides read TGTGCCAGCAGCTTAGCCTTTGCCGCGGTCGAGACCCAGTACTTC. This sequence encodes CASSLAFAAVETQYF.

This clonotype was counted at least ten times. J is TRBJ2-1 and V is TRBV19; 7 bases are shared with TRBD1. J was trimmed by 4 bases and V by 3 bases; bases with no gene match: 3. The CDR3 has 14 amino acids. Germline CDR1 LNHDA, CDR2 SQIVND (reference sequence). The DNA for the CDR3 is TGTGCCAGTAGTATGTGGACAGGTTACAATGAGCAGTTCTTC. Its translation: CASSMWTGYNEQFF.

This clonotype was counted between two and nine times. The chain combines TRBV6-5 with TRBJ1-5, with D possibly TRBD1 on 5 matching bases. CDR1 is MNHEY and CDR2 is SVGAGI in the germline V gene. Deletions cut 5 bases from V and 2 bases from J, with 10 bases between. The CDR3 length is 14 residues. This CDR3 is CASSAGGGNQPQHF. CDR3 DNA sequence: TGTGCCAGCAGTGCCGGGGGGGGCAATCAGCCCCAGCATTTT.

This chain joins TRBV6-6 and TRBJ1-4; D possibly corresponds to TRBD1 (6 bases). Between the trimmed V and J ends, which lost 7 bases and 5 bases, there was a span of 23 bases. Germline V gene sequence: CDR1 MNHNY, CDR2 SVGAGI (reference sequence). CDR3 length: 17 residues. CDR3: CASIRQEGRSFNEKLFF. The CDR3 nucleotides are TGTGCCAGCATCAGACAGGAGGGCCGCAGCTTCAATGAAAAACTGTTTTTT.

This clonotype showed up just a few times. The gene calls are TRBV6-1 and TRBJ1-4, with D unclear. Germline values: CDR1 MNHNS, CDR2 SASEGT. The CDR3 loop spans 14 amino acids. Trimming removed 7 bases from V and 8 bases from J, with 17 bases in between. As DNA, the CDR3 is TGTGCCAGCAAGGTTCCGGTGTTCGAGGAAAAACTGTTTTTT. Encoded protein: CASKVPVFEEKLFF.

The J gene is TRBJ2-7, the V gene TRBV5-1; tentatively, D is TRBD2 (7 bases). V lost 4 bases, J lost 7 bases, and 21 bases lay in between. CDR3 length: 15 residues. Per the germline V gene, CDR1 is SGHRS and CDR2 is YFSETQ. The CDR3 DNA is TGCGCCAGCAGCCCCGACGTGGGGGGGGCGCGAGAGCAGTACTTC. Protein sequence: CASSPDVGGAREQYF.

This chain links TRBV12-3 or TRBV12-4 with TRBJ1-2, with D possibly TRBD1 on 6 matching bases. The CDR3 consists of 15 residues. V gave up 5 bases and J gave up 7 bases, with 20 bases separating them. The CDR3 nucleotides read TGTGCCAGCAGTCCACCGAACAACTGGACAGTTGGCTACACCTTC. Its protein is CASSPPNNWTVGYTF.

The chain recombines TRBV7-9 with TRBJ2-7; a possible D gene is TRBD2 (6 bases). Germline CDR1 is SEHNR and CDR2 is FQNEAQ (reference sequence). Trimming removed 3 bases at V and 6 bases at J, with 12 bases between. This CDR3 has 13 amino acids. The CDR3 coding sequence is TGTGCCAGCAGCTTGTCAACGCGGGGCGAGCAGTACTTC. This codes for CASSLSTRGEQYF.

This clonotype has ten or more counts. This chain joins TRBV20-1 and TRBJ1-1; unclear D gene. Trimming took off 0 bases at V and 5 bases at J, with 13 bases between the two ends. CDR3 length equals 14 residues. CDR1 is DFQATT and CDR2 is SNEGSKA in the germline V gene (reference sequence). In DNA, the CDR3 is TGCAGTGCTAGAGACCCCCGTTATGAGACTGAAGCTTTCTTT. The encoded protein is CSARDPRYETEAFF.

Only a few counts were recorded for this clonotype. The chain carries TRBV2 and TRBJ2-3; 12 nucleotides agree with TRBD2. The V and J ends lost 7 bases and 3 bases, in that order; junction bases with no gene match: 2. Germline loops: CDR1 SNHLY, CDR2 FYNNEI. The CDR3 has 14 residues. For the CDR3, the DNA is TGTGCCAGCACTGGACTAGCGGGAACAGATACGCAGTATTTT. This codes for CASTGLAGTDTQYF.